By share, the clone carrying this TCR beta chain counts as medium-sized. What it binds is unknown. Rearranged V-D-J TRB sequences were amplified with a mixed TRB-A/B primer pool. TCRdb re-called the multiplex PCR reads through MiXCR, storing one row per CDR3 protein. The repertoire holds about 5,200 distinct CDR3 sequences, roughly 29% seen once, with 5.5% to 7.5% in the top ten. TCR beta rearrangements were amplified from peripheral blood genomic DNA. These data are taken from a study of T cell repertoires in aging, cancer and after chemotherapy. Study conclusions and caveats: Compared with age-matched healthy donors, untreated hematological or solid cancer patients showed higher blood TCR clonality.

The clonotype comes from a human donor in good health. The sequenced sample consisted of blood.

The CDR3 DNA reads TGTGCCACCAGCAGAGCTAGCGGGCCAAGGTACAATGAGCAGTTCTTC. Its protein is CATSRASGPRYNEQFF. This chain connects TRBV15 to TRBJ2-1, with 8 bases that match TRBD2. The J segment lost 4 bases and the V segment lost 1 base, leaving 6 bases of the junction unmatched. This CDR3 has 16 amino acids. Germline CDR1 reads LNHNV; CDR2 reads YYDKDF (reference sequence).